This is a list of T cell receptor beta chains from one sample in a study of blood T cell repertoires in COVID-19. Profiling relied on immunoSEQ multiplex PCR, and the TCRdb table lists in-frame clones only, not all of them. Of 90,000 to 100,000 clones in the sample, roughly 87% were seen once. Sequencing input: peripheral blood. These TCRs come from an elderly man with acute or convalescent COVID-19. Each CDR3 is given with its conserved first and last residue. The D gene is left open where the match is weak. Not all rows give a size; the values are once, few, many and, for expanded clones, a class.

>NA|TRBJ1-2|TRBV10-2|NA
CASSEGANYGYTF
TGCGCCAGCAGTGAGGGGGCGAACTATGGCTACACCTTC
>TRBD2|TRBJ2-3|TRBV3-1/TRBV3-2|NA
CASSPGLAITRGPDTQYF
TGTGCCAGCAGCCCAGGACTAGCGATCACTCGGGGCCCAGATACGCAGTATTTT
>TRBD2|TRBJ2-3|TRBV11-2|NA
CASSTSGRSQYF
TGTGCCAGCAGCACCAGCGGGAGGAGTCAGTATTTT
>TRBD1|TRBJ1-5|TRBV28|few
CASSLPGTAPVQPQHF
TGTGCCAGCAGCCTCCCGGGGACAGCCCCTGTTCAGCCCCAGCATTTT
>NA|TRBJ1-2|TRBV24-1|NA
CATSDFSTTGYTF
TGTGCCACCAGTGATTTTTCGACGACAGGCTACACCTTC
>NA|TRBJ1-3|TRBV14|few
CASSQGVGYQRF
TGTGCCAGCAGTCAAGGAGTGGGTTACCAGCGTTTT
>NA|TRBJ1-5|TRBV5-8|once
CASSLRQGRYSNQPQHF
TGTGCCAGCAGCTTGCGTCAGGGTCGATATAGCAATCAGCCCCAGCATTTT
>NA|TRBJ1-5|TRBV7-2|NA
CASSLRGGGNQPQHF
TGTGCCAGCAGCTTAAGGGGCGGGGGCAATCAGCCCCAGCATTTT
>NA|TRBJ2-3|TRBV25-1|NA
CASSEYSVNTQYF
TGTGCCAGCAGTGAATATTCGGTAAATACGCAGTATTTT
>NA|TRBJ2-3|TRBV27|NA
CASSLPGATQYF
TGTGCCAGCAGTCTCCCGGGAGCTACGCAGTATTTT
>TRBD1|TRBJ2-7|TRBV19|NA
CASSTRGKGFEQYF
TGTGCCAGTAGTACCAGGGGGAAGGGGTTCGAGCAGTACTTC